These 30 T cell receptor beta chains were all obtained from the same sample, sequenced in a study of blood T cell repertoires in COVID-19. Some clones are missing from TCRdb's copy, which holds only in-frame ones; the method was immunoSEQ multiplex PCR. This sample has approximately 150,000 clones, with 79% found just once. The sequencing sample was made of peripheral blood. The receptors here all came from an older woman with COVID-19, enrolled during active disease.

V and J are TRBV6-4 and TRBJ1-3, with a weak D call TRBD1 (6 bases). Per germline, CDR1 MRHNA and CDR2 SNTAGT. Trimming cost V 7 bases and J 0 bases, with 10 bases left between them. CDR3 length: 14 amino acids. The CDR3 protein is CASKEDSSGNTIYF. Here the CDR3 DNA reads TGTGCCAGCAAAGAGGACAGCTCTGGAAACACCATATATTTT.

Many counts were recorded for this clone. V is TRBV7-2 and J is TRBJ2-5; no reliable D call. Deletions cut 2 bases from V and 3 bases from J, with 13 bases between. The CDR3 is made up of 15 amino acids. Germline values: CDR1 SGHTA, CDR2 FQGNSA. CDR3 amino acids: CASSLNLNREETQYF. CDR3 in DNA: TGTGCCAGCAGCTTAAATCTGAATCGGGAAGAGACCCAGTACTTC.

This clone was picked up many times. V gene TRBV7-8 combines with J gene TRBJ2-7; 12 positions agree with TRBD1. J gave up 9 bases and V 6 bases, and 6 bases lay outside the gene matches. This CDR3 is built from 13 residues. Looked up from germline, CDR1 is SGHVS and CDR2 is FQNEAQ. CDR3 sequence reads: CASSGDRGPLQYV. For the CDR3, the DNA is TGTGCCAGCAGTGGGGACAGGGGGCCTCTGCAGTACGTC.

This chain uses TRBV5-1 with TRBJ2-3, with 9 positions matching TRBD1. Per germline, CDR1 SGHRS and CDR2 YFSETQ. The CDR3 length is 16 residues. V lost 0 bases, J lost 5 bases, and 7 bases stayed unmatched. The CDR3 DNA reads as TGCGCCAGCAGCTTGGTGGGGACAGGGTTGATAGATACGCAGTATTTT. Translation: CASSLVGTGLIDTQYF.

The gene calls are TRBV5-1 and TRBJ1-3, with no clear D. Germline V CDR1 and CDR2: SGHRS, YFSETQ. V lost 5 bases and J 0 bases, leaving 9 bases between the germline ends. The CDR3 runs 14 residues. CDR3 region: CASSKEFSGNTIYF. The CDR3 DNA reads TGCGCCAGCAGTAAGGAGTTCTCTGGAAACACCATATATTTT. The variable domain in full, with the rest retrieved from reference TRBV5-1 and TRBJ1-3, is KAGVTQTPRYLIKTRGQQVTLSCSPISGHRSVSWYQQTPGQGLQFLFEYFSETQRNKGNFPGRFSGRQFSNSRSEMNVSTLELGDSALYLCASSKEFSGNTIYFGEGSWLTVV.

The rearrangement uses TRBV7-9 and TRBJ1-2; D call uncertain. V was clipped by 5 bases and J by 4 bases, with 20 bases between them. Per germline, CDR1 SEHNR and CDR2 FQNEAQ (reference sequence). The CDR3 contains 16 residues. The DNA for the CDR3 is TGTGCCAGCAGCCCAGCGGGGTCCCCTTCCTTCTATGGCTACACCTTC. Protein: CASSPAGSPSFYGYTF.

J is TRBJ2-2 and V is TRBV7-2; 7 positions agree with TRBD2. The V and J ends lost 3 bases and 0 bases, in that order; junction bases with no gene match: 1. The CDR3 totals 15 residues. Germline CDR1 and CDR2: SGHTA and FQGNSA. CDR3 in DNA: TGTGCCAGCAGCTTCCGGGGGGCGAACACCGGGGAGCTGTTTTTT. Protein: CASSFRGANTGELFF.

This chain connects TRBV19 to TRBJ1-1, with D perhaps matching TRBD1 (5 bases). Germline CDR1 LNHDA, CDR2 SQIVND (reference sequence). The V and J ends lost 7 bases and 10 bases respectively, with 16 bases between them. This CDR3 comprises 12 residues. The CDR3 region has the DNA TGTGCCAGTACGGACACGGGCTTGGTAGCTTTCTTT. Translating gives CASTDTGLVAFF.

The chain couples TRBV28 to TRBJ1-6; tentatively, D is TRBD1 (6 bases). CDR1 and CDR2 (germline): MDHEN, SYDVKM. CDR3 length equals 17 residues. Trimming took 3 bases from V and 1 from J, leaving 13 bases between them. The CDR3 loop is CASSFVQGKSYNSPLHF. DNA of the CDR3: TGTGCCAGCAGTTTTGTCCAGGGGAAATCCTATAATTCACCCCTCCACTTT.

The chain carries TRBV4-3 and TRBJ2-6; TRBD1 might be the D (6 bases). The CDR3 loop spans 18 amino acids. Per the germline V gene, CDR1 is LGHNA and CDR2 is YSLEER. The germline V and J ends were trimmed by 4 bases and 2 bases, with 18 bases remaining between them. CDR3 sequence reads: CASSLSGTSLPGANVLTF. The CDR3 bases are TGCGCCAGCAGCCTTTCCGGGACATCCCTCCCTGGGGCCAACGTCCTGACTTTC.

This clone was detected ten times or more. The chain uses TRBV19 and TRBJ1-1; no definite D call. V was cut by 2 bases and J by 5 bases, with 12 bases left in between. CDR3 length: 14 residues. CDR1 is LNHDA and CDR2 is SQIVND in the germline V gene (reference sequence). The CDR3 is CASSIRPGKTEAFF. CDR3 nucleotide sequence: TGTGCCAGTAGTATACGGCCGGGTAAGACTGAAGCTTTCTTT.

This rearrangement joins TRBV5-1 to TRBJ1-2; 7 bases align to TRBD1. V shed 0 bases and J 3 bases; nucleotides not matched to a gene: 2. Germline values: CDR1 SGHRS, CDR2 YFSETQ. This CDR3 comprises 14 residues. The CDR3 bases are TGCGCCAGCAGCTTGGCAGGGGGACACTATGGCTACACCTTC. It yields the protein CASSLAGGHYGYTF.

The chain links TRBV4-1 to TRBJ2-1, with a tentative D call TRBD2 (7 bases). With 0 bases removed from V and 7 bases from J, the gap between germline ends came to 16 bases. The CDR3 runs to 16 residues. Germline V gene sequence: CDR1 MGHRA, CDR2 YSYEKL. The CDR3 loop reads CASSQDRGAEGNEQFF. For the CDR3, the DNA is TGCGCCAGCAGCCAAGATCGGGGGGCGGAGGGAAATGAGCAGTTCTTC.

The chain uses TRBV5-1 and TRBJ1-1; D is ambiguous. Trimming left V 5 bases short and J 1 base short, with 9 bases between. Per the germline V gene, CDR1 is SGHRS and CDR2 is YFSETQ. CDR3 size: 13 residues. The CDR3 is CASSTTPNTEAFF. CDR3 nucleotide sequence: TGCGCCAGCAGTACCACACCGAACACTGAAGCTTTCTTT.

The chain joins TRBV9 to TRBJ1-2; D gene uncertain. The CDR3 is 15 amino acids. In germline, CDR1 is SGDLS, CDR2 YYNGEE. V was trimmed by 0 bases and J by 1 base, leaving 10 bases between them. CDR3 residues: CASSVEVTHNYGYTF. CDR3 DNA: TGTGCCAGCAGCGTAGAGGTGACACATAACTATGGCTACACCTTC.

V gene TRBV27 combines with J gene TRBJ2-1; 11 bases map to TRBD2. The V and J ends lost 7 bases and 8 bases, in that order; junction bases with no gene match: 4. There are 13 residues in the CDR3. Germline lookup yields CDR1 MNHEY and CDR2 SMNVEV (reference sequence). The CDR3 DNA reads as TGTGCCAGCAAAGGACTAGCGGGTTATGAGCAGTTCTTC. Residues: CASKGLAGYEQFF.

The count of this clone is one. The chain carries TRBV7-8 and TRBJ2-1; 12 bases are a match to TRBD2. J was trimmed by 8 bases and V by 5 bases; bases with no gene match: 10. CDR3 length: 16 residues. Germline V gives CDR1 SGHVS, CDR2 FQNEAQ. The CDR3 protein is CASSLLGTSGLDEQFF. The CDR3, as DNA: TGTGCCAGCAGCCTCCTCGGGACTAGCGGGTTGGATGAGCAGTTCTTC.

This clone showed up just once. This chain joins TRBV10-3 and TRBJ2-5; TRBD2 matches 9 bases. V was pared by 0 bases and J by 1 base, with 6 bases of the junction left unmatched. The germline CDR1 and CDR2 sequences are ENHRY and SYGVKD. This CDR3 contains 17 residues. The DNA of the CDR3 is TGTGCCATCAGTGAGTCGTCGGGGCGGGAGGGCCAAGAGACCCAGTACTTC. Translating it yields CAISESSGREGQETQYF.

In nucleotides, the CDR3 is TGTGCCAGCAGCCCTTCGGGGAGGAACACTGAAGCTTTCTTT. Translation gives CASSPSGRNTEAFF. This chain joins TRBV11-2 and TRBJ1-1; D is uncertain. The CDR3 extends over 14 amino acids. Germline lookup yields CDR1 SGHAT and CDR2 FQNNGV. The ends were cut back, 5 bases at V and 1 base at J, with 11 bases in the middle.

This chain connects TRBV6-6 to TRBJ1-5; D call uncertain. Germline-derived CDR1 and CDR2 are MNHNY and SVGAGI (reference sequence). V lost 4 bases and J lost 2, with 12 bases in between. CDR3 length: 15 residues. As DNA, the CDR3 is TGTGCCAGCAGTTTAGAGGGTTTGGGCAATCAGCCCCAGCATTTT. Amino acid sequence: CASSLEGLGNQPQHF.

The genes are TRBV5-1 and TRBJ2-3, with D possibly being TRBD2 (6 bases). Germline V CDR1 and CDR2: SGHRS, YFSETQ. Trimming stripped 3 bases from V and 4 bases from J, with 24 bases between. The CDR3 contains 18 residues. The CDR3 loop reads CASSWRLGGSRNADTQYF. The CDR3 DNA is TGCGCCAGCAGCTGGAGACTAGGAGGGAGTCGGAACGCAGATACGCAGTATTTT.

This chain links TRBV19 with TRBJ1-4, with TRBD1 identical over 9 bases. The CDR3 consists of 16 residues. The ends lost 2 bases at V and 7 bases at J; junction bases unmatched: 8. Germline V gene data show CDR1 as LNHDA and CDR2 as SQIVND (reference sequence). CDR3 sequence: CASSIPTGTGSEKLFF. CDR3 in DNA: TGTGCCAGTAGTATACCCACCGGGACAGGGAGTGAAAAACTGTTTTTT.

The chain links TRBV27 to TRBJ2-3; a possible D gene is TRBD2 (8 bases). Germline V CDR1 and CDR2: MNHEY, SMNVEV (reference sequence). V was cut by 6 bases and J by 13 bases, with 26 bases left in between. The CDR3 sequence is 15 residues long. The CDR3 nucleotides are TGTGCCAGCAGCTCCGGGACAGCGCTTGGGACTAGGGAGTATTTT. Its protein is CASSSGTALGTREYF.

The V and J genes are TRBV6-1 and TRBJ1-5; D is unresolved. V dropped 1 base and J dropped 7 bases, with 14 bases sitting between them. This CDR3 has 15 residues. Germline V gene lookup returns CDR1 MNHNS and CDR2 SASEGT. Here the CDR3 reads CASSEGPGGGQPQHF. For the CDR3, the DNA is TGTGCCAGCAGTGAAGGGCCGGGAGGAGGACAGCCCCAGCATTTT.

The V and J genes are TRBV18 and TRBJ1-1; D is unresolved. Trimming removed 4 bases at V and 0 bases at J, with 15 bases between. The V gene's germline CDR1 is KGHSH and CDR2 LQKENI. The CDR3 covers 16 residues. CDR3 DNA sequence: TGTGCCAGCTCACTGTCATCCACCCCTATGAACACTGAAGCTTTCTTT. Amino acid sequence: CASSLSSTPMNTEAFF.

The V call is TRBV5-1, the J call TRBJ2-3, with 8 bases aligning to TRBD2. The length of the CDR3 is 15 residues. J was trimmed by 1 base and V by 5 bases; bases with no gene match: 6. Per germline, CDR1 SGHRS and CDR2 YFSETQ. CDR3 protein: CASRPIGGGTDTQYF. DNA for the CDR3: TGCGCCAGCAGACCCATCGGGGGGGGCACAGATACGCAGTATTTT.

This clone is a singleton in its sample. The genes are TRBV2 and TRBJ2-7; a weak D match, TRBD1 (6 bases). Looked up from germline, CDR1 is SNHLY and CDR2 is FYNNEI. The CDR3 extends over 15 amino acids. Deletions cut 6 bases from V and 3 bases from J, with 18 bases between. The CDR3 sequence: CASRITRDMIYEQYV. Written as DNA, the CDR3 is TGTGCCAGCAGAATTACCCGGGACATGATCTACGAGCAGTACGTC.

This clone was recorded only once. The genes are TRBV10-3 and TRBJ1-3, with D tentatively TRBD1 (6 bases). The CDR3 runs 13 residues. The V gene's germline CDR1 is ENHRY and CDR2 SYGVKD. V was shortened by 8 bases and J by 10 bases, with 18 bases between the two germline ends. The CDR3 DNA reads as TGTGCCATCGGGTCTGGGACACCGGGGACCATATATTTT. Amino acids: CAIGSGTPGTIYF.

The chain is built from TRBV7-9 and TRBJ2-7; no clear D. V lost 3 bases to trimming and J lost 2 bases, with 11 bases between them. The CDR3 sequence is 14 residues long. Germline CDR1 SEHNR, CDR2 FQNEAQ (reference sequence). CDR3 nucleotides: TGTGCCAGCAGCTTTGGGCAGATTACCTACGAGCAGTACTTC. Translation: CASSFGQITYEQYF. Supplemented by reference TRBV7-9 and TRBJ2-7, the full variable domain reads DTGVSQNPRHKITKRGQNVTFRCDPISEHNRLYWYRQTLGQGPEFLTYFQNEAQLEKSRLLSDRFSAERPKGSFSTLEIQRTEQGDSAMYLCASSFGQITYEQYFGPGTRLTVT.

Only a few counts were recorded for this clone. The rearrangement links TRBV29-1 to TRBJ2-2, with TRBD1 identical over 9 bases. Trimming took 4 bases from V and 4 from J; bases not matched to a gene: 7. The germline V gene encodes CDR1 SQVTM and CDR2 ANQGSEA. The CDR3 sequence is 15 residues long. CDR3 sequence reads: CSVAPDRGGTGELFF. The CDR3 nucleotides read TGCAGCGTTGCCCCGGACAGGGGCGGCACCGGGGAGCTGTTTTTT.